This record covers a single T cell receptor beta chain. V dropped 3 bases and J dropped 1 base, with 8 bases sitting between them. Germline V gene data show CDR1 as SGHAT and CDR2 as FQNNGV. This CDR3 comprises 14 residues. The sample originates from a study of blood T cell repertoires in COVID-19. Produced via immunoSEQ multiplex PCR; TCRdb's table is partial and in-frame only. The sample shows fewer than 350,000 clones, around nine tenths of them seen only once. The clonotype originates from a man aged 35 to 55 with acute or convalescent COVID-19. What was sequenced was peripheral blood. This rearrangement joins TRBV11-2 to TRBJ2-3, with D tentatively TRBD1 (6 bases). This CDR3 is CASSFRGGTDTQYF. The CDR3 DNA is TGTGCCAGCAGCTTCAGGGGAGGCACAGATACGCAGTATTTT.